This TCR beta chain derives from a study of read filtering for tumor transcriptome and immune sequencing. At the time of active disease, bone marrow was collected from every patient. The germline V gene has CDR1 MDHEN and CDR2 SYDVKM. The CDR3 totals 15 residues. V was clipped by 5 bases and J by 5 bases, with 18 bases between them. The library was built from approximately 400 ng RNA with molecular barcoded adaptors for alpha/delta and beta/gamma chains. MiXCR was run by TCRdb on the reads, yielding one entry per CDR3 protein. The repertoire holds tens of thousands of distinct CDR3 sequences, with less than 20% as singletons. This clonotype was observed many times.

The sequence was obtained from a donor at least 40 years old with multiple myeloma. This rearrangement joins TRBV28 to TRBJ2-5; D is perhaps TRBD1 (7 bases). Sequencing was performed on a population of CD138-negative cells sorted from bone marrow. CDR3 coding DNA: TGTGCCAGCAGTATCGGGACTCCCAGGGGGGAGACCCAGTACTTC. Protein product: CASSIGTPRGETQYF.